This entry features one T cell receptor beta chain sequence. Antigen unknown. These data belong to a study of shared clonotypes between healthy human individuals. This CDR3 has 16 residues. The germline gives CDR1 SGHDN, CDR2 FVKESK. After removal of 1 base from V and 5 bases from J, the junction contained 7 bases not matched to a gene. Sequencing used immunoSEQ multiplex PCR; TCRdb keeps in-frame clones, though not all of them. The repertoire consists of 2 million to 2.5 million clones, with almost 96% occurring once and the leading ten covering around 0.13%. Whole-study results and caveats: Only blood samples were collected, and tissue repertoires likely differ.

The specimen was naive CD4+ T cells sorted from blood. Subset specified: CD45RA+ positively selected. J is TRBJ2-5 and V is TRBV14; TRBD2 matches 10 bases. The clonotype originates from a young man in good health. As DNA, the CDR3 is TGTGCCAGCAGCCAAGGCCCCGGACTAGCGGAGGAGACCCAGTACTTC. This translates into CASSQGPGLAEETQYF.